The rows below give T cell receptor beta chains drawn from one sample of a study of beta chain features in type 1 diabetes. Repertoires were generated with immunoSEQ multiplex PCR, while TCRdb's copy carries only in-frame clones and drops some. The repertoire consists of some 240,000 clones, with around 16% occurring once and the leading ten covering about 0.078%. The sample comprised naive CD4+ T cells from blood. Receptor source: a man aged 25 to 45 with type 1 diabetes. The CDR3 runs from the conserved cysteine through the conserved F or W. A D gene is named only where the DNA matches it firmly. The size field is filled for only some rows; it gives once, few, many or a size class.

CDR3nt,CDR3aa,j_gene,v_gene,abundance,d_gene
TGTGCCAGCAGTCGACAGGAAACCTACGAGCAGTACTTC,CASSRQETYEQYF,TRBJ2-7,TRBV7-2,few,NA
TGTGCCACCAGCAGAGCTGCTACAGAAAAACTGTTTTTT,CATSRAATEKLFF,TRBJ1-4,TRBV15,few,NA
TGTGCCAGCAGCGATTCGGCAGGGACCAATGAGCAGTTCTTC,CASSDSAGTNEQFF,TRBJ2-1,TRBV5-6,few,NA
TGTGCCAGCAGCCACCTCGGGGGTACCTACGAGCAGTACTTC,CASSHLGGTYEQYF,TRBJ2-7,TRBV14,NA,NA
TGTGCCAGCAGCGTGGGTCCGGGCTCTGGACTGGCCAATGAGCAGTTCTTC,CASSVGPGSGLANEQFF,TRBJ2-1,TRBV9,NA,NA
TGTGCCCTCGACAGGGCCTATGGCTACACCTTC,CALDRAYGYTF,TRBJ1-2,TRBV30,NA,TRBD1
TGTGCCAGCAGCCCTAGGACTAGCGCCCACGAGCAGTACTTC,CASSPRTSAHEQYF,TRBJ2-7,TRBV7-9,few,TRBD2
TGTGCCAGCAGCCAAGAGGGCAGCAGCTACTATGGCTACACCTTC,CASSQEGSSYYGYTF,TRBJ1-2,TRBV4-2,few,NA
TGTGCCAGCACACAGGCTAACTATGGCTACACCTTC,CASTQANYGYTF,TRBJ1-2,TRBV2,NA,NA
TGTGCCAGCAGTGAATGGGGGGACGAGCAGTACTTC,CASSEWGDEQYF,TRBJ2-7,TRBV25-1,NA,NA
TGTGCCTGGAGTTCGGGGGGCCCAGGGACCCAGTACTTC,CAWSSGGPGTQYF,TRBJ2-5,TRBV30,NA,NA
TGTGCCAGCAGCCCTAGGCTAACGGGAAGCAGTGAGCAGTTCTTC,CASSPRLTGSSEQFF,TRBJ2-1,TRBV7-9,few,NA
TGTGCCAGCAGCGTAGTACTAGCGGGAGGTACGCAGTATTTT,CASSVVLAGGTQYF,TRBJ2-3,TRBV9,NA,TRBD2
TGTGCCAGCAGCCAAGAGCGGCGACAGTACTTC,CASSQERRQYF,TRBJ2-7,TRBV4-2,NA,NA
TGTGCCAGCAGCGACCTAGGACTAGCCTACAATGAGCAGTTCTTC,CASSDLGLAYNEQFF,TRBJ2-1,TRBV5-4,few,TRBD2
TGTGCCAGCAGCTTAGCTCCAAAACAGGGGGCGGCTGGGGCCAACGTCCTGACTTTC,CASSLAPKQGAAGANVLTF,TRBJ2-6,TRBV7-9,few,TRBD1
TGTGCCTGGAGTAGCGTGACCCAGTACTTC,CAWSSVTQYF,TRBJ2-5,TRBV30,NA,NA
TGTGCCAGTAGTTCCTGGGACAGGGGAGGCTATGGCTACACCTTC,CASSSWDRGGYGYTF,TRBJ1-2,TRBV19,few,TRBD1
TGTGCCAGCAGCCCACAGGGGGCCTACGAGCAGTACTTC,CASSPQGAYEQYF,TRBJ2-7,TRBV7-2,few,TRBD1
TGTGCCAGCAGTTTGGACAGGTCTATTTTCGATACGCAGTATTTT,CASSLDRSIFDTQYF,TRBJ2-3,TRBV27,NA,TRBD1
TGTGCCAGCAGTTTACTAGTGACTGAAGCTTTCTTT,CASSLLVTEAFF,TRBJ1-1,TRBV28,NA,NA
TGTGCCAGCAGCACGTCGGGACTAGCGGGTTACAATGAGCAGTTCTTC,CASSTSGLAGYNEQFF,TRBJ2-1,TRBV14,NA,TRBD2
TGTGCCAGCAGCCCCCGGGGTATGTCTGAAAAACTGTTTTTT,CASSPRGMSEKLFF,TRBJ1-4,TRBV9,NA,NA
TGCAGCGCTAAACCGAGGACAGGGGCCCAAGAGACCCAGTACTTC,CSAKPRTGAQETQYF,TRBJ2-5,TRBV29-1,NA,TRBD1
TGTGCCAGCAGCGACCTGACTAGCGGGAGTGGGTTCTATGAGCAGTTCTTC,CASSDLTSGSGFYEQFF,TRBJ2-1,TRBV9,few,TRBD2
TGTGCCAGCAAAGGGATGCACATTCAGTACTTC,CASKGMHIQYF,TRBJ2-4,TRBV2,few,NA
TGCAGCGTTGGGGGCCTAGCCAAGATCGAGCAGTACTTC,CSVGGLAKIEQYF,TRBJ2-7,TRBV29-1,NA,NA
TGTGCCAGCAGCGTAGGCCTAGCCACAGGAGAGACCCAGTACTTC,CASSVGLATGETQYF,TRBJ2-5,TRBV9,NA,NA
TGTGCCAGCAGCTCCAGACAGTCCGGGGAGCTGTTTTTT,CASSSRQSGELFF,TRBJ2-2,TRBV7-2,few,NA
TGTGCCAGCAGTTTAGGCGCTAGCGGGAGTTTTTATGAGCAGTTCTTC,CASSLGASGSFYEQFF,TRBJ2-1,TRBV28,NA,TRBD2
TGTGCCAGCAGCCCCGACAGGGGAGGCGGCTATGGCTACACCTTC,CASSPDRGGGYGYTF,TRBJ1-2,TRBV7-2,few,TRBD1
TGTGCCAGCAGCTTGGGCCAGGGAAACACCGGGGAGCTGTTTTTT,CASSLGQGNTGELFF,TRBJ2-2,TRBV7-7,few,NA
TGTGCCTGGAGGGCTAGCGGGGTCTTCGTGCAGTACTTC,CAWRASGVFVQYF,TRBJ2-7,TRBV30,NA,TRBD2
TGCAGCGTCCTATTAACAGGGGGTCTACCTGAAGCTTTCTTT,CSVLLTGGLPEAFF,TRBJ1-1,TRBV29-1,few,TRBD1
TGTGCCAGCAGGGGACTAGCCGGCACAGATACGCAGTATTTT,CASRGLAGTDTQYF,TRBJ2-3,TRBV7-9,NA,TRBD2
TGTGCCAGCAGCTTAACTGGGGCAGGGAACACTGAAGCTTTCTTT,CASSLTGAGNTEAFF,TRBJ1-1,TRBV7-6,few,NA
TGTGCCAGCCGACCTCAGGTTTACACAGATACGCAGTATTTT,CASRPQVYTDTQYF,TRBJ2-3,TRBV11-2,NA,NA
TGTGCCAGCAGCGTTACTAGCGGGAGAAATTACAATGAGCAGTTCTTC,CASSVTSGRNYNEQFF,TRBJ2-1,TRBV9,NA,TRBD2
TGTGCCAGCAGCTCCGGGACAGGGGAGCCAGAGACCCAGTACTTC,CASSSGTGEPETQYF,TRBJ2-5,TRBV7-6,few,TRBD1
TGCAGCGTCTCAGAGGGACAGGAGTACACTGAAGCTTTCTTT,CSVSEGQEYTEAFF,TRBJ1-1,TRBV29-1,NA,TRBD1
TGCGCCAGCAGCCGGGGACAGGGACCCTCCTACGAGCAGTACTTC,CASSRGQGPSYEQYF,TRBJ2-7,TRBV4-1,few,TRBD1
TGTGCCAGCAGCTTACTGGGCGGGAGTAGAGATACGCAGTATTTT,CASSLLGGSRDTQYF,TRBJ2-3,TRBV7-2,NA,TRBD2
TGTGCCAGCAGGCCTGTCGTTAAGGGGACAGATACGCAGTATTTT,CASRPVVKGTDTQYF,TRBJ2-3,TRBV27,NA,NA
TGCAGCCACAGTCTTCCCCTGGGAACCCAGTACTTC,CSHSLPLGTQYF,TRBJ2-5,TRBV29-1,NA,NA
TGTGCCTGGAGAAGGCTAGCGGGAGATGAGCAGTTCTTC,CAWRRLAGDEQFF,TRBJ2-1,TRBV30,few,TRBD2
TGTGCCACCAGCAGAGCGACAGAGCAAGAGACCCAGTACTTC,CATSRATEQETQYF,TRBJ2-5,TRBV15,once,NA
TGTGCCAGCAGCTCTAGCGTGGGGACGGCCCTCTATGGCTACACCTTC,CASSSSVGTALYGYTF,TRBJ1-2,TRBV7-2,few,NA
TGTGCCTGGAGTGCGCCTTTTTTTAAAACAGGGAAGTACGAGCAGTACTTC,CAWSAPFFKTGKYEQYF,TRBJ2-7,TRBV30,NA,NA
TGCAGCGTTGAAGATCGGCGGGATACGCAGTATTTT,CSVEDRRDTQYF,TRBJ2-3,TRBV29-1,few,NA
TGTGCCAGCAGCCCCCGTAGTGGGGCCTACAATGAGCAGTTCTTC,CASSPRSGAYNEQFF,TRBJ2-1,TRBV7-2,NA,NA
TGCGCCAGCAGCCAGAACTCAGATACGCAGTATTTT,CASSQNSDTQYF,TRBJ2-3,TRBV5-1,few,NA
TGCAGCGTTAAGGGACTGAACACTGAAGCTTTCTTT,CSVKGLNTEAFF,TRBJ1-1,TRBV29-1,NA,NA
TGCGCCAGCAGCCAAGATACCCAAACTACAGATACGCAGTATTTT,CASSQDTQTTDTQYF,TRBJ2-3,TRBV4-3,few,NA